What follows is one T cell receptor (beta chain) and its context. The antigen it binds to is not known. Per-base qualities were not stored, and no clone one base away is much larger. Trimming accounts for 6 bases at V and 7 bases at J, while the number of junction bases matched to no gene is 12. CDR1 and CDR2, looked up from the germline V gene, are SGHTS and YDEGEE. The CDR3 holds 15 amino acids from the cysteine to the phenylalanine. The CDR3 DNA has 45 bases and is translated from base 1. These data come from a study of blood T cell repertoires in COVID-19 (dated by TCRdb to about 2020). Background on the whole study: The collaborator samples originated in the United States, Italy and Spain and spanned the acute and convalescent phases of COVID-19. The prospective study material was composed of cDNA or gDNA derived from T cells, B-cell-depleted T cells, or PBMCs. Subjects who had been exposed to COVID-19, were actively infected with it, or had recovered from it provided the deeply sampled blood TCRbeta repertoires that made up the dataset. The repertoires were released in a freely available public database meant as a resource for research on the immune response to SARS-CoV-2. The samples were drawn from two sources: the first 160 participants of the ongoing ImmuneRACE study, and 950 to 1,500 subjects contributed by 6 global collaborators. Nearly every sample came with metadata listing a de-identified subject ID, COVID-19 status, age in years and sex. HLA class I and class II types, where available, came from metadata supplied by the sample provider rather than from assay-based typing. General findings and caveats noted by the study authors: The amount of clinical and demographic metadata varied by source and participant and was provided uncurated.

TCRbeta CDR3 regions were amplified from genomic DNA using the immunoSEQ Assay, a bias-controlled multiplex PCR. On the authors' methods: Nucleated cell counts per sample were estimated from amplification of reference gene primers within the assay. To quantify the absolute abundance of each unique TCRbeta CDR3 rearrangement, sequence reads were collapsed and filtered. For each sample, productive Simpson clonality was calculated as the square root of Simpson's diversity index over productive rearrangements. Not all clones reach the TCRdb copy of this immuneACCESS table, which keeps in-frame sequences only. Checked studies attribute under half of the gap to unresolved V genes and leave the rest unexplained. V and J calls and clone size are given by that table; D and trimming were obtained from the DNA. The sample data list 150,000 to 200,000 clones, and under 85% of these were observed just once. Of the sample, approximately 9.4% falls within the top ten clones.

Each collaborating institution followed its own protocols to collect whole blood in K2EDTA tubes. Collaborator samples were shipped for TCRbeta analysis as frozen whole blood, isolated PBMCs, or DNA extracted from either sample type. The specimen was peripheral blood. Recombination linked TRBV5-8 to TRBJ1-4, with 7 junctional bases fitting TRBD1. The receptor comes from an elderly woman with acute or convalescent COVID-19. For the CDR3, the sequence is CASTYLRDRTEKLFF. The DNA sequence reads TGTGCCAGCACCTACCTCCGGGACAGAACTGAAAAACTGTTTTTT.